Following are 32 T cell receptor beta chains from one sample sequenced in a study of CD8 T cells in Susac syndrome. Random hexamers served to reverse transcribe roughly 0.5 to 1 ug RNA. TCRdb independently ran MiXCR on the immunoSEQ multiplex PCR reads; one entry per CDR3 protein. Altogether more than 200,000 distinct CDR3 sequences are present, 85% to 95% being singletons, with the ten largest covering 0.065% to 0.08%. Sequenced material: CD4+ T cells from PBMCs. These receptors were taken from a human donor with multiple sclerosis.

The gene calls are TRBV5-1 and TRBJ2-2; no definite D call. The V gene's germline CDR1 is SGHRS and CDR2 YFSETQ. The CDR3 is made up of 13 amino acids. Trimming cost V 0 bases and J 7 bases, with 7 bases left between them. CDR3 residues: CASSLGPLGELFF. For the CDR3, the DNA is TGCGCCAGCAGCTTGGGCCCCCTCGGGGAGCTGTTTTTT.

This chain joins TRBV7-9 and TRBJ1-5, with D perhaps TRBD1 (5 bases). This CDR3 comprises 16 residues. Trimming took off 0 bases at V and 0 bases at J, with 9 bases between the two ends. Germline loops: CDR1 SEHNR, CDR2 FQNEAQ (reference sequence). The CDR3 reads CASSLAGADSNQPQHF. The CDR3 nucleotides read TGTGCCAGCAGCTTAGCAGGGGCGGATAGCAATCAGCCCCAGCATTTT.

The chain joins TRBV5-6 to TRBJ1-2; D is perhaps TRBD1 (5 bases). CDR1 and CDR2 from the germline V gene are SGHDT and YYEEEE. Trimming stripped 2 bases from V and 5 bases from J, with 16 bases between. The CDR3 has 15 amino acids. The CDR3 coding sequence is TGTGCCAGCAGCTTTCAAGGGACGAAGGGGTATGGCTACACCTTC. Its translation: CASSFQGTKGYGYTF.

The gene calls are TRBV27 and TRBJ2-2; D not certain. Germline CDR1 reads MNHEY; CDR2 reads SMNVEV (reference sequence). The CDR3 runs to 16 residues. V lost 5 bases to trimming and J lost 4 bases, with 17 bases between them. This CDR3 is CASSSFMRSPTGELFF. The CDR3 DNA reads TGTGCCAGCAGTAGCTTTATGCGATCCCCCACCGGGGAGCTGTTTTTT.

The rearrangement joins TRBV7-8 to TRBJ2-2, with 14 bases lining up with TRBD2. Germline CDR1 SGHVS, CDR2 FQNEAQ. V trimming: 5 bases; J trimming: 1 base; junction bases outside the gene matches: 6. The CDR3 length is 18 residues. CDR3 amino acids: CASSPQGLAGGNTGELFF. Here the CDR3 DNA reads TGTGCCAGCAGCCCCCAAGGACTAGCGGGGGGGAACACCGGGGAGCTGTTTTTT.

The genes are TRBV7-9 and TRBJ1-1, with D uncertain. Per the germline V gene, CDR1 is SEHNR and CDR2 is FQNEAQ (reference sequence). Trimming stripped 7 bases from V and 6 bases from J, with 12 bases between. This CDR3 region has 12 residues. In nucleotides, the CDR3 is TGTGCCAGCAAAAGGGAAGGTGCTGAAGCTTTCTTT. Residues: CASKREGAEAFF.

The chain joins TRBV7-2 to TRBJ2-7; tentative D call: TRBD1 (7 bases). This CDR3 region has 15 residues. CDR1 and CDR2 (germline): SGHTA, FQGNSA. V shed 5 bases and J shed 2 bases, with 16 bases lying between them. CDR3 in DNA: TGTGCCAGCAGCGGACAGGTACTAGCCACCTACGAGCAGTACTTC. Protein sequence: CASSGQVLATYEQYF.

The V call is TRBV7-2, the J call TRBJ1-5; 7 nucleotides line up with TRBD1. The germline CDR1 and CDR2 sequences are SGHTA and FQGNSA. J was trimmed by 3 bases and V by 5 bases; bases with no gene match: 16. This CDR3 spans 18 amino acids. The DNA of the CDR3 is TGTGCCAGCAGCAAAGAGTGGTTCCGGACAGGCTCCAATCAGCCCCAGCATTTT. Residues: CASSKEWFRTGSNQPQHF.

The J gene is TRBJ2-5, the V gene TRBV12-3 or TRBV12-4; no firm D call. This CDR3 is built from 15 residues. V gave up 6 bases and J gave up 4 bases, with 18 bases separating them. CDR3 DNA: TGTGCCAGCAGGCCGTCCGGACCAATCCGAGAGACCCAGTACTTC. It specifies CASRPSGPIRETQYF.

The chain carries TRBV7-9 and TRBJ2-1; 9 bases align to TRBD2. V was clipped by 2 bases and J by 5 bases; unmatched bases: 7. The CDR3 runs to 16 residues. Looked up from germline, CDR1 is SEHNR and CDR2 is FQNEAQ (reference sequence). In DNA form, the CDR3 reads TGTGCCAGCAGCTTATGGCGGGGGGGCTTCCACAATGAGCAGTTCTTC. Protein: CASSLWRGGFHNEQFF.

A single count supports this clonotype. The CDR3 reads CASSHNDRPNNEQFF. CDR3 DNA: TGCGCCAGCAGCCATAACGACAGGCCTAACAATGAGCAGTTCTTC. J is TRBJ2-1 and V is TRBV4-1; tentative D call: TRBD1 (6 bases). This CDR3 is built from 15 residues. Deletions cut 3 bases from V and 5 bases from J, with 14 bases between. Per germline, CDR1 MGHRA and CDR2 YSYEKL.

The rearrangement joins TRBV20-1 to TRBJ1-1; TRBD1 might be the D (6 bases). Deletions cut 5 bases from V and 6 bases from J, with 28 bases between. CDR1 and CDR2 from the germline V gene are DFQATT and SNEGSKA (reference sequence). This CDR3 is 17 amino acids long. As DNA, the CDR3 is TGCAGTGCTCCTCTCCCGACAGGTCACCCCCGGGGGGCTGAAGCTTTCTTT. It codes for CSAPLPTGHPRGAEAFF.

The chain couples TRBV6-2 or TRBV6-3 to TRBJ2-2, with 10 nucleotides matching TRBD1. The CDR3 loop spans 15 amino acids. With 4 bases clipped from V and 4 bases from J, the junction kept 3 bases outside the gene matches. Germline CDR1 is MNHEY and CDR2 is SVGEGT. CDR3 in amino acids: CASSSGTGVTGELFF. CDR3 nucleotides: TGTGCCAGCAGTTCAGGGACAGGGGTCACCGGGGAGCTGTTTTTT.

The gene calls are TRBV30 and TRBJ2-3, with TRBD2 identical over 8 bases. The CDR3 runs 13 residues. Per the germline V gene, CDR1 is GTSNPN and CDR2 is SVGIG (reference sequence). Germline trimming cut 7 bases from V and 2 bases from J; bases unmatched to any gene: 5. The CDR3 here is CASLAANTDTQYF. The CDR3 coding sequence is TGTGCCTCACTAGCGGCTAACACAGATACGCAGTATTTT.

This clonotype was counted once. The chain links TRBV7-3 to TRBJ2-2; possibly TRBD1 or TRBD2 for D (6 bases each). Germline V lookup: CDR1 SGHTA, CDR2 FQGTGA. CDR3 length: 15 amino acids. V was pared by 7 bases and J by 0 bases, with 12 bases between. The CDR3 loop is CASNEGGPNTGELFF. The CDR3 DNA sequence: TGTGCCAGCAACGAGGGGGGACCGAACACCGGGGAGCTGTTTTTT.

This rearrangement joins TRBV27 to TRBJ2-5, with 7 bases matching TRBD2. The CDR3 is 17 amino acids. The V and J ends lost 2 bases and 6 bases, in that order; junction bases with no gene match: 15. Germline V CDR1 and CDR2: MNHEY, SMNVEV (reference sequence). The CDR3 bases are TGTGCCAGCAGTTTAGGGTCGCACGCCGGGGGGATGCAGACCCAGTACTTC. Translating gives CASSLGSHAGGMQTQYF.

CDR3: CASSLNPGDGELFF. CDR3 sequence (DNA): TGCGCCAGCAGCCTAAATCCAGGGGATGGGGAGCTGTTTTTT. The chain carries TRBV5-1 and TRBJ2-2; D is perhaps TRBD1 (6 bases). This CDR3 is 14 amino acids long. V shed 4 bases and J shed 8 bases, with 15 bases lying between them. Germline V gene lookup returns CDR1 SGHRS and CDR2 YFSETQ.

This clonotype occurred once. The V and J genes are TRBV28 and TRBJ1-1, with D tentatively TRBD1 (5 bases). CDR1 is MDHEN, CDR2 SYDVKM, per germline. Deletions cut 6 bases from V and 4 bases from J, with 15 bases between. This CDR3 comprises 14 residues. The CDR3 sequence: CASRRGGALTEAFF. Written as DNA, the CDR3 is TGTGCCAGCAGGAGAGGAGGGGCGCTCACTGAAGCTTTCTTT. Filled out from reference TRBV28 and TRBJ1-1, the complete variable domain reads DVKVTQSSRYLVKRTGEKVFLECVQDMDHENMFWYRQDPGLGLRLIYFSYDVKMKEKGDIPEGYSVSREKKERFSLILESASTNQTSMYLCASRRGGALTEAFFGQGTRLTVV.

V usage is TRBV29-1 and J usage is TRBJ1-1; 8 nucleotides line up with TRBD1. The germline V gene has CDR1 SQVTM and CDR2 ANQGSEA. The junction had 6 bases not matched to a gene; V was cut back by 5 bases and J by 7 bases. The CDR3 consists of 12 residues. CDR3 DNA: TGCAGCGTTCTGCGCACAGGGGGTGAAGCTTTCTTT. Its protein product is CSVLRTGGEAFF.

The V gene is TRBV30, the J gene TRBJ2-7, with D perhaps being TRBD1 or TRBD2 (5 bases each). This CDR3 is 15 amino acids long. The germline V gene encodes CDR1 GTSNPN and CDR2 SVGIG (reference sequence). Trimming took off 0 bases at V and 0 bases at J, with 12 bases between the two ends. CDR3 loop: CAWSVWGSSSYEQYV. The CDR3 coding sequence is TGTGCCTGGAGTGTTTGGGGGAGTTCCTCCTACGAGCAGTACGTC.

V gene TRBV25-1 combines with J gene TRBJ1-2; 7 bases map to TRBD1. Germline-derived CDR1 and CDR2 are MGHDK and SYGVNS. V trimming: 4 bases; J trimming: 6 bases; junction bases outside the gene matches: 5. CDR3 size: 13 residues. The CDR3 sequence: CASSGGTVDGYTF. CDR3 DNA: TGTGCCAGCAGTGGAGGGACAGTAGATGGCTACACCTTC.

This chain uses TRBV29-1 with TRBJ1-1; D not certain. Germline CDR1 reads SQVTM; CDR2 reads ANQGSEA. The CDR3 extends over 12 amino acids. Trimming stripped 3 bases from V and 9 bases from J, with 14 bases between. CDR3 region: CSVEDGTVKAFF. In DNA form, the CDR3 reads TGCAGCGTTGAGGACGGAACGGTAAAAGCTTTCTTT.

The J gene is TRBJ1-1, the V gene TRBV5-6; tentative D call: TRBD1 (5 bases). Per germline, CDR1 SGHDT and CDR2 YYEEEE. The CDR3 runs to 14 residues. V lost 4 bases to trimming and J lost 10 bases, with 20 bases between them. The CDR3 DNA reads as TGTGCCAGCAGCCCAGAGGCAGGGCGCGGTAGAGCTTTCTTT. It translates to CASSPEAGRGRAFF.

CDR3 region: CSVDAGRMNTEAFF. CDR3 coding DNA: TGCAGCGTTGATGCGGGACGGATGAACACTGAAGCTTTCTTT. This rearrangement joins TRBV29-1 to TRBJ1-1; perhaps TRBD1 as D (5 bases). Germline lookup yields CDR1 SQVTM and CDR2 ANQGSEA. Trimming took 3 bases from V and 0 from J, leaving 11 bases between them. This CDR3 contains 14 residues. The entire variable domain, with the rest obtained from reference TRBV29-1 and TRBJ1-1, is as follows: SAVISQKPSRDICQRGTSLTIQCQVDSQVTMMFWYRQQPGQSLTLIATANQGSEATYESGFVIDKFPISRPNLTFSTLTVSNMSPEDSSIYLCSVDAGRMNTEAFFGQGTRLTVV.

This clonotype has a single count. The CDR3 region is CAISEWRVDEQFF. The DNA of the CDR3 is TGTGCCATCAGTGAATGGAGGGTCGATGAGCAGTTCTTC. V usage is TRBV10-3 and J usage is TRBJ2-1, with D maybe TRBD2 (6 bases). This CDR3 has 13 amino acids. The germline V gene encodes CDR1 ENHRY and CDR2 SYGVKD. With 3 bases removed from V and 8 bases from J, the gap between germline ends came to 11 bases.

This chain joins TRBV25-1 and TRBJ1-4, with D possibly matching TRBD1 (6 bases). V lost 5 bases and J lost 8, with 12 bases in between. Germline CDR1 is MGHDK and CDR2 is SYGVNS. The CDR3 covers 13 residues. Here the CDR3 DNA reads TGTGCCAGCAGTTCAGGGGTAGGGGAAAAACTGTTTTTT. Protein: CASSSGVGEKLFF.

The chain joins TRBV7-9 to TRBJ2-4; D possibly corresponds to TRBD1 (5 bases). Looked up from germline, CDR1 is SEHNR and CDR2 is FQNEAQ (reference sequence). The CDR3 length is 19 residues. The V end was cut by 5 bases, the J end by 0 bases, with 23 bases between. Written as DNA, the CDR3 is TGTGCCAGCAGCCCGACGGGCAGGGTAGGGCGTGGAGCCAAAAACATTCAGTACTTC. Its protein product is CASSPTGRVGRGAKNIQYF.

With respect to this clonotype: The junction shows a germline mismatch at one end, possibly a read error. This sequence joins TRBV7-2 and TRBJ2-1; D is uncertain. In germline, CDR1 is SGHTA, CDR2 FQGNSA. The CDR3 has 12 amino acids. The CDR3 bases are TGTGCCAGCAGTACCTACTACGATGAGCAGTTCTTC. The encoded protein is CASSTYYDEQFF.

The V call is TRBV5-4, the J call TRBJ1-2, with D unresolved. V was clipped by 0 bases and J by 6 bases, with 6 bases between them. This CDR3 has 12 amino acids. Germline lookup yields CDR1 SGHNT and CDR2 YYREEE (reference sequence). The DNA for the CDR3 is TGTGCCAGCAGCTTGGCAAGGAATGGCTACACCTTC. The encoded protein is CASSLARNGYTF.

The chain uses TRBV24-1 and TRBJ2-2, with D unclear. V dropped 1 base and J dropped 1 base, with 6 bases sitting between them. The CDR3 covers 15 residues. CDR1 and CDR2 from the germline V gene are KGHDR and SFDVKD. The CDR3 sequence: CATSDFQENTGELFF. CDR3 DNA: TGTGCCACCAGTGATTTCCAGGAGAACACCGGGGAGCTGTTTTTT.

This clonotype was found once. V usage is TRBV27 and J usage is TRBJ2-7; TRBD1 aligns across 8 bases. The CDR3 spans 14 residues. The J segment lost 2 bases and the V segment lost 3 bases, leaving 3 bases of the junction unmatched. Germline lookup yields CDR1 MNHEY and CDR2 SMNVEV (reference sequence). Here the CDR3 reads CASSFSRGPYEQYF. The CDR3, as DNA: TGTGCCAGCAGTTTCAGCAGGGGGCCCTACGAGCAGTACTTC.

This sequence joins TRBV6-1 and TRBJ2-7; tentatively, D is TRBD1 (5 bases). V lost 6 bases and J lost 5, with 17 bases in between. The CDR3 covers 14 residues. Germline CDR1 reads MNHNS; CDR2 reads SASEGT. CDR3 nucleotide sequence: TGTGCCAGCAGAGGGGCTAGTTTGGTCCACGAGCAGTACGTC. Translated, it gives CASRGASLVHEQYV.